A selection of T cell receptor beta chains follows, all from one sample in a study of T cell responses to AZD1222 COVID-19 vaccine. The protocol was immunoSEQ multiplex PCR, while the TCRdb copy is restricted to in-frame clones and leaves out a portion. The top ten clones hold approximately 5% of a sample with more than 120,000 clones, about 92% of them seen once. The sequenced sample was peripheral blood, obtained on day 0 of AZD1222 vaccination. These receptors came from an adult in good health. CDR3s include the opening cysteine and the closing phenylalanine or tryptophan. D genes are given only for firm matches. Size is omitted from some rows. Given values are once, few, many or a class for expanded clones.

d_gene	abundance	v_gene	j_gene	CDR3nt	CDR3aa
TRBD1	NA	TRBV2	TRBJ1-5	TGTGCCAGCAGATCCGGGACAGACAATCAGCCCCAGCATTTT	CASRSGTDNQPQHF
NA	NA	TRBV7-4	TRBJ2-5	TGTGCCAGCAGCGATACCCGGGGGGCCGACCAAGAGACCCAGTACTTC	CASSDTRGADQETQYF
TRBD1	NA	TRBV6-2/TRBV6-3	TRBJ2-3	TGTGCCAGCAGTTACGTCGGACAGGGCGCAGATACGCAGTATTTT	CASSYVGQGADTQYF
NA	NA	TRBV19	TRBJ1-5	TGTGCCAGTAGTATTACAGTATGGGGCAATCAGCCCCAGCATTTT	CASSITVWGNQPQHF
NA	NA	TRBV6-5	TRBJ1-1	TGTGCCAGCAGTTATGAGGTGAACACTGAAGCTTTCTTT	CASSYEVNTEAFF
NA	NA	TRBV27	TRBJ1-6	TGTGCCAGCAGCTTCAACCCTGCCGGCAGGGTCTTGACACCCCTCCACTTT	CASSFNPAGRVLTPLHF
NA	NA	TRBV6-2/TRBV6-3	TRBJ1-4	TGTGCCAGCAGTACCCGGACGGTGGCAACTAATGAAAAACTGTTTTTT	CASSTRTVATNEKLFF
NA	NA	TRBV6-5	TRBJ1-5	TGTGCCAGCAGTTATAAGCACCATCAGCCCCAGCATTTT	CASSYKHHQPQHF
NA	NA	TRBV15	TRBJ1-2	TGTGCCACCAGCAGAGGGGACCCTCGAGGAGGCTACACCTTC	CATSRGDPRGGYTF
NA	NA	TRBV16	TRBJ1-2	TGTGCCAGCAGCCAAAGTCGGGGTATTGGTGGCTACACCTTC	CASSQSRGIGGYTF
NA	NA	TRBV19	TRBJ1-4	TGTGCCAGTAGTATAGATGGGCCGGCAACCATTGCCGCTAATGAAAAACTGTTTTTT	CASSIDGPATIAANEKLFF
NA	once	TRBV10-3	TRBJ1-2	TGTGCCATCAGGATCCGGGACAACCAAAACTATGGCTACACCTTC	CAIRIRDNQNYGYTF
TRBD1	NA	TRBV10-3	TRBJ2-2	TGTGCCATCGGCGGATACCCGACAGGGACCGGGGAGCTGTTTTTT	CAIGGYPTGTGELFF
NA	NA	TRBV7-2	TRBJ2-5	TGTGCCAGCAGCTACCGAGGGCGCCAAGAGACCCAGTACTTC	CASSYRGRQETQYF
NA	NA	TRBV4-2	TRBJ2-2	TGTGCCAGCAGCCAGAACGCCCGTTTAGGGGCGGGAAAAATGGCCGGGGAGCTGTTTTTT	CASSQNARLGAGKMAGELFF
NA	NA	TRBV30	TRBJ2-2	TGTGCCTGGAGCCCCTTTAGGACCGGGGAGCTGTTTTTT	CAWSPFRTGELFF
TRBD1	NA	TRBV6-4	TRBJ2-2	TGTGCCAGCAGCCCAAGGGGGCTAGTGGGCCTCTCTCAGACCGGGGAGCTGTTTTTT	CASSPRGLVGLSQTGELFF